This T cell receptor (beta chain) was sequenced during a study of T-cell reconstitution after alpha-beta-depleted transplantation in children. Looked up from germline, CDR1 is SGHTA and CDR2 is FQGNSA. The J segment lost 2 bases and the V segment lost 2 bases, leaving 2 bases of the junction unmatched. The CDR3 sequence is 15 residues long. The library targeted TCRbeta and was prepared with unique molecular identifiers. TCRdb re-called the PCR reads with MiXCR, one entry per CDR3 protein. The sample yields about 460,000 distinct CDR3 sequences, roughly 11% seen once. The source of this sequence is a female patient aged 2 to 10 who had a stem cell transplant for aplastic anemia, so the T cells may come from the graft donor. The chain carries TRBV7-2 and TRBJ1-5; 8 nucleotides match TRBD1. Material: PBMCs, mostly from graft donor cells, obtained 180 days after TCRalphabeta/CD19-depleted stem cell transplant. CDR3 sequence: CASSLQGARNQPQHF. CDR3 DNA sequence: TGTGCCAGCAGCTTACAGGGGGCGCGCAATCAGCCCCAGCATTTT.